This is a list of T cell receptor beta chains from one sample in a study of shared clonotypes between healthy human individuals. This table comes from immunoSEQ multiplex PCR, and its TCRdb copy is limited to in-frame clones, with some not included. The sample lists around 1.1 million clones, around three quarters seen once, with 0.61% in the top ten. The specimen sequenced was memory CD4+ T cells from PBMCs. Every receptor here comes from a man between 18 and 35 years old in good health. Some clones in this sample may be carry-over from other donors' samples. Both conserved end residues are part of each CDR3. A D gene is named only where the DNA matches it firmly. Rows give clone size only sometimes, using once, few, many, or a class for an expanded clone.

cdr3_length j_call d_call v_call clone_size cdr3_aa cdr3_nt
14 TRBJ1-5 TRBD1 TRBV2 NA CASSPTGAVQPQHF TGTGCCAGCAGCCCAACAGGGGCTGTACAGCCCCAGCATTTT
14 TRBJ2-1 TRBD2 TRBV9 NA CASSAGGSYNEQFF TGTGCCAGCTCCGCGGGCGGGAGCTACAATGAGCAGTTCTTC
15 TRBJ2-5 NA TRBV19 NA CASSHSGAEQETQYF TGTGCCAGTAGCCACTCGGGGGCGGAACAAGAGACCCAGTACTTC
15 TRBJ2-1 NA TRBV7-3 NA CASSLTGTSYNEQFF TGTGCCAGCAGCTTGACAGGTACCTCCTACAATGAGCAGTTCTTC
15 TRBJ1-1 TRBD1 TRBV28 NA CASSSTGGGGTEAFF TGTGCCAGCAGTTCTACAGGGGGCGGAGGTACTGAAGCTTTCTTT
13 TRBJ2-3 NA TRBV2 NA CASSIWSTDTQYF TGTGCCAGCAGTATTTGGAGCACAGATACGCAGTATTTT
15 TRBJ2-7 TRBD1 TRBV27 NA CASSSGQGASYEQYF TGTGCCAGCAGTTCCGGACAGGGGGCCTCCTACGAGCAGTACTTC
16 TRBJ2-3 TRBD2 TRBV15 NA CATSRSSGRGTDTQYF TGTGCCACCAGCAGATCCAGCGGGAGAGGTACAGATACGCAGTATTTT
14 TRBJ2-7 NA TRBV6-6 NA CASSTQGYGYEQYF TGTGCCAGCAGTACACAGGGCTATGGCTACGAGCAGTACTTC
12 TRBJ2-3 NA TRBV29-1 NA CSARPGEDTQYF TGCAGCGCCAGGCCAGGGGAAGATACGCAGTATTTT
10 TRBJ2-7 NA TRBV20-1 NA CSARLYEQYF TGCAGTGCTAGACTATACGAGCAGTACTTC
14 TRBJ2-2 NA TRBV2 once CASSESPLTGELFF TGTGCCAGCAGTGAAAGTCCCCTAACCGGGGAGCTGTTTTTT
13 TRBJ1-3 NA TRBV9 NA CASWIVSGNTIYF TGTGCCAGCTGGATCGTCTCTGGAAACACCATATATTTT
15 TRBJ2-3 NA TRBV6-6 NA CASSYWTPGQNTQYF TGTGCCAGCAGTTATTGGACCCCCGGACAAAATACGCAGTATTTT
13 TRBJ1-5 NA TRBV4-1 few CASSQDRWQSQHF TGCGCCAGCAGCCAAGATCGGTGGCAATCCCAGCATTTT
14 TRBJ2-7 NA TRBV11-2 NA CASSSPYLGSKQYF TGTGCCAGCAGCTCCCCTTATCTCGGTAGTAAGCAGTACTTC
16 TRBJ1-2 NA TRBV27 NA CASTKRIGGGDYGYTF TGTGCCAGCACTAAAAGGATCGGGGGCGGGGACTATGGCTACACCTTC
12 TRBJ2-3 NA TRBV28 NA CASSLSWNTQYF TGTGCCAGCAGTTTATCGTGGAATACGCAGTATTTT
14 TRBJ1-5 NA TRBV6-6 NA CASSYRGTYQPQHF TGTGCCAGCAGTTACAGGGGTACCTATCAGCCCCAGCATTTT
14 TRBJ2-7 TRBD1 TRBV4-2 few CASSHGTGSYEQYF TGTGCCAGCAGCCATGGGACAGGGTCGTACGAGCAGTACTTC
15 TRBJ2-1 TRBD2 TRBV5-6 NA CASSFEIAGGSEQFF TGTGCCAGCAGCTTCGAGATAGCGGGAGGGAGTGAGCAGTTCTTC
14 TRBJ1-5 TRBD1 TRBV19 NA CASGTLATGGPQHF TGTGCCAGTGGTACCTTAGCGACAGGGGGCCCCCAGCATTTT
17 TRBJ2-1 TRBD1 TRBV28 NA CASSLFNRQGAYNEQFF TGTGCCAGCAGTTTATTTAACCGACAGGGGGCTTACAATGAGCAGTTCTTC
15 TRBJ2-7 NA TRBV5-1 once CASSLFTDSRYEQYF TGCGCCAGCAGCTTGTTCACAGACAGTCGTTACGAGCAGTACTTC
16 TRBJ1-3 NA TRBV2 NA CASSVRGAYSGNTIYF TGTGCCAGCAGTGTACGGGGGGCCTACTCTGGAAACACCATATATTTT
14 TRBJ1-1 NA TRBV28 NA CASKSRHLNTEAFF TGTGCCAGCAAGAGTAGACACTTGAACACTGAAGCTTTCTTT
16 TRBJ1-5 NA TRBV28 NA CASSLKEIYSNQPQHF TGTGCCAGCAGTTTGAAGGAGATTTATAGCAATCAGCCCCAGCATTTT
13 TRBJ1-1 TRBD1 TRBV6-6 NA CASSSSGGTEAFF TGTGCCAGCAGCTCCTCAGGGGGCACTGAAGCTTTCTTT
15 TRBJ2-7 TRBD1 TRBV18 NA CASSPRDRATYEQYF TGTGCCAGCTCACCAAGGGACAGGGCGACCTACGAGCAGTACTTC
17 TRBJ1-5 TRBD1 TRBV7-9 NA CASSSGQGVGSNQPQHF TGTGCCAGCAGCTCTGGACAGGGTGTCGGTAGCAATCAGCCCCAGCATTTT
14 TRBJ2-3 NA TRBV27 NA CASSLRVLADTQYF TGTGCCAGCAGTTTGAGGGTTCTGGCAGATACGCAGTATTTT
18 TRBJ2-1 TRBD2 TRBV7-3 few CASSLKASGRGVGNEQFF TGTGCCAGCAGCTTAAAGGCTAGCGGGAGGGGAGTGGGCAATGAGCAGTTCTTC
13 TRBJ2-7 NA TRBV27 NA CASSLQRNYEQYF TGTGCCAGCAGTTTACAGAGAAACTACGAGCAGTACTTC